This note documents a single T cell receptor beta chain sequence. This sample is part of a study of blood T cell repertoires in COVID-19. Turning to the study itself: The United States, Italy and Spain were the sources of the acute and convalescent COVID-19 samples.

TCRdb keeps only in-frame clones here, not all; method: immunoSEQ multiplex PCR. Counted here are approximately 490,000 clones, 87% occurring once; the ten biggest clones make up about 0.75%. The CDR3 loop spans 17 amino acids. Germline V gene lookup returns CDR1 KGHSH and CDR2 LQKENI. J gave up 7 bases and V 2 bases, and 12 bases lay outside the gene matches. Across about two dozen US areas, participants ranged in age from about 18 to 90 years. Donors in Cohort 3 counted as recovered after two negative PCRs, clearance, or symptom resolution. The sample was PBMCs or T cells enriched from blood (not recorded which). The sequence was collected from a woman between 18 and 29 years old who had recovered from COVID-19. This sequence joins TRBV18 and TRBJ1-2; TRBD1 matches 11 bases. The CDR3 DNA follows: TGTGCCAGCTCACCAACCCGGGACAGGGGGTCCCCCGCTGGCTACACCTTC. It encodes CASSPTRDRGSPAGYTF. Supplemented by reference TRBV18 and TRBJ1-2, the full variable domain reads NAGVMQNPRHLVRRRGQEARLRCSPMKGHSHVYWYRQLPEEGLKFMVYLQKENIIDESGMPKERFSAEFPKEGPSILRIQQVVRGDSAAYFCASSPTRDRGSPAGYTFGSGTRLTVV.